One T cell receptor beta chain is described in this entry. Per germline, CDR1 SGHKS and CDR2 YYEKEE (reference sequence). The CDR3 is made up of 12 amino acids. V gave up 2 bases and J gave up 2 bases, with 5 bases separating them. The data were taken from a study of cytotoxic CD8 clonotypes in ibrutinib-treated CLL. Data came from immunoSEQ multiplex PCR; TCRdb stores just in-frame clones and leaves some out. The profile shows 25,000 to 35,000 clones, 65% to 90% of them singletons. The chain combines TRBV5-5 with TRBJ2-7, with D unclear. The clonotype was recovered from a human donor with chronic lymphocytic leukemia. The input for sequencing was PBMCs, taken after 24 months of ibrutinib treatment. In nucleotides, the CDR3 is TGTGCCAGCAGCTTAAGGGCCTACGAGCAGTACTTC. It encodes CASSLRAYEQYF.